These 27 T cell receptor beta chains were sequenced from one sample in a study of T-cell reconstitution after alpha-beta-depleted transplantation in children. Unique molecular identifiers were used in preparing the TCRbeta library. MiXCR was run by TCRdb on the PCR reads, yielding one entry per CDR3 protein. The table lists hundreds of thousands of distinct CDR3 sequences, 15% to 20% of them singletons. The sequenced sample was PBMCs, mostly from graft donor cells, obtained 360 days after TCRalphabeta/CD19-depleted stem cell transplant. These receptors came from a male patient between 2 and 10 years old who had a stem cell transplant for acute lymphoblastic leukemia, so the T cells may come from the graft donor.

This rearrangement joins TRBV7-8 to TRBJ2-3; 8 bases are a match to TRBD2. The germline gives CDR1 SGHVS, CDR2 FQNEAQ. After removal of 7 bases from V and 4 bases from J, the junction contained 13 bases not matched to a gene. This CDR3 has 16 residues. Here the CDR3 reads CASTVLGSGSADTQYF. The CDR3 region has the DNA TGTGCCAGCACCGTTCTCGGGAGCGGGAGTGCAGATACGCAGTATTTT.

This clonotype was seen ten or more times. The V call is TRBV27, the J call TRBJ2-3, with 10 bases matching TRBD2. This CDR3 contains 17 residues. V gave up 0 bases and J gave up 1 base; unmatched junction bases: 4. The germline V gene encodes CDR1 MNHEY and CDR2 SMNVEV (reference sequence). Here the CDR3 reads CASSLSRLAGGTDTQYF. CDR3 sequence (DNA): TGTGCCAGCAGTTTATCCCGACTAGCGGGTGGCACAGATACGCAGTATTTT.

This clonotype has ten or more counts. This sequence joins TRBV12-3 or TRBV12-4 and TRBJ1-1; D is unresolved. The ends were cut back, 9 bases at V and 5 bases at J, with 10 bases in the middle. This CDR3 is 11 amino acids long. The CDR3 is CASSQVTEAFF. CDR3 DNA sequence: TGTGCCAGTTCCCAAGTAACTGAAGCTTTCTTT.

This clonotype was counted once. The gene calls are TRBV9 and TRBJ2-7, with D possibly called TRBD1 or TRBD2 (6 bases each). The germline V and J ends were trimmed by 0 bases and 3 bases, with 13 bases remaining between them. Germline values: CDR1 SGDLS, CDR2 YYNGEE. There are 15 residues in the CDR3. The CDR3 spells CASSVVPGALYEQYF. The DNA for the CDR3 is TGTGCCAGCAGCGTAGTTCCGGGGGCCCTCTACGAGCAGTACTTC.

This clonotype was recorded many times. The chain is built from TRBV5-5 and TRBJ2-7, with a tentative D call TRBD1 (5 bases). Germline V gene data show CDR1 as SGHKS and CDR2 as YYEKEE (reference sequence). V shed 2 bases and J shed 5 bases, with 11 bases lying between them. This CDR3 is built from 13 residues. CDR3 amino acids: CASSLSRVHEQYF. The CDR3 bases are TGTGCCAGCAGCTTAAGCAGGGTCCACGAGCAGTACTTC.

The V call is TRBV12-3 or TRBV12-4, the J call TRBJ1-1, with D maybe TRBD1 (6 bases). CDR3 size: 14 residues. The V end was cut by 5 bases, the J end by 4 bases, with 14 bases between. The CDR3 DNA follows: TGTGCCAGCAGTCTGGGGGGGCCGATCACTGAAGCTTTCTTT. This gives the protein CASSLGGPITEAFF.

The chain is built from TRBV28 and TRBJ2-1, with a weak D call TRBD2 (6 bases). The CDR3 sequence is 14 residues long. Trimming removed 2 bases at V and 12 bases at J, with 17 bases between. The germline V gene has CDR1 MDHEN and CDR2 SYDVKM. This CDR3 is CASSLNQGRKLQFF. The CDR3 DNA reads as TGTGCCAGCAGTTTAAATCAAGGGAGGAAGTTGCAGTTCTTC.

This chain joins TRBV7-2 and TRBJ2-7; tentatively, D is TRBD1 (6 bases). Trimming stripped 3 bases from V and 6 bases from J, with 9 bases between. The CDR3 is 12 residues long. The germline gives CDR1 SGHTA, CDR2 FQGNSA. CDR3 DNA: TGTGCCAGCAGCTTCACAGGGACCGAGCAGTACTTC. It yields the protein CASSFTGTEQYF.

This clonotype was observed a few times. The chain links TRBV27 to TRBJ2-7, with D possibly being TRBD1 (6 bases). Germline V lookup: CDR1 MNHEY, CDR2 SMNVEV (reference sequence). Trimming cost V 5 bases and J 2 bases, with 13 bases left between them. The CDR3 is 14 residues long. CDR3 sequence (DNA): TGTGCCAGCAGTCAAGCAGGGGAAACCTACGAGCAGTACTTC. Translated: CASSQAGETYEQYF.

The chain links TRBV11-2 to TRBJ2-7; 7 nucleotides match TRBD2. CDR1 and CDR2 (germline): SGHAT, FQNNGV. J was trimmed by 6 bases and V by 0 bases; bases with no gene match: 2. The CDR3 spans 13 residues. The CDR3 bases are TGTGCCAGCAGCTTAGACGGGAGGAGCGAGCAGTACTTC. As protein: CASSLDGRSEQYF.

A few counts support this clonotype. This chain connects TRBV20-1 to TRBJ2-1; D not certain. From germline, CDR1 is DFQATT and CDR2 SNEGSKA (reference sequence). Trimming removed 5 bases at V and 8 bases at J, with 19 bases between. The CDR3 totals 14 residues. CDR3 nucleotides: TGCAGTGCTCACCTCCCTTCTAGAGGCGATGAGCAGTTCTTC. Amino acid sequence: CSAHLPSRGDEQFF.

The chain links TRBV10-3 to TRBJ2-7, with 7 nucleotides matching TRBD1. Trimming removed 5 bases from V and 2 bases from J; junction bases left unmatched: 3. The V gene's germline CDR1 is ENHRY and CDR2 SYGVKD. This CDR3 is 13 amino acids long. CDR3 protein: CAISSGTAYEQYF. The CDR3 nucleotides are TGTGCCATCAGTTCTGGGACAGCCTACGAGCAGTACTTC.

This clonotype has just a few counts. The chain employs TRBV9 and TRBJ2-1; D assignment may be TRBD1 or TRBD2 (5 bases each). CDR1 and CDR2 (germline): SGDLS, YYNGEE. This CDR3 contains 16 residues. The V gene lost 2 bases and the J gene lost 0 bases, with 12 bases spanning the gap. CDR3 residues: CASSVSGTSSYNEQFF. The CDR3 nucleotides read TGTGCCAGCAGCGTCTCCGGGACGAGCTCCTACAATGAGCAGTTCTTC.

The CDR3 nucleotides are TGTGCCAGCAGCTGGGCCGCCAGCTCTGGAAACACCATATATTTT. Translating gives CASSWAASSGNTIYF. V and J are TRBV7-8 and TRBJ1-3, with D unresolved. Germline lookup yields CDR1 SGHVS and CDR2 FQNEAQ. The ends were cut back, 4 bases at V and 0 bases at J, with 10 bases in the middle. This CDR3 spans 15 amino acids. Variable domain in full (rest from reference TRBV7-8 and TRBJ1-3): GAGVSQSPRYKVAKRGQDVALRCDPISGHVSLFWYQQALGQGPEFLTYFQNEAQLDKSGLPSDRFFAERPEGSVSTLKIQRTQQEDSAVYLCASSWAASSGNTIYFGEGSWLTVV.

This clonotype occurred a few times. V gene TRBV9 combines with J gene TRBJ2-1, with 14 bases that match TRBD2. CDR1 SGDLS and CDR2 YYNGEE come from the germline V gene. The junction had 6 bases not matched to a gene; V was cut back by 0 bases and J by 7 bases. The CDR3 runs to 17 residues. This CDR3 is CASSVAKGTSGRNEQFF. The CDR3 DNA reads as TGTGCCAGCAGCGTAGCTAAAGGGACTAGCGGGAGAAATGAGCAGTTCTTC.

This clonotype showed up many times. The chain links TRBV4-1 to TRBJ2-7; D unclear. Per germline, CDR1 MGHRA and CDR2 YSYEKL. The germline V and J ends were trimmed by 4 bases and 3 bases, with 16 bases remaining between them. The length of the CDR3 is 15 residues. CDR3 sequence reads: CASSPSSWMNYEQYF. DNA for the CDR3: TGCGCCAGCAGCCCCAGCAGCTGGATGAACTACGAGCAGTACTTC.

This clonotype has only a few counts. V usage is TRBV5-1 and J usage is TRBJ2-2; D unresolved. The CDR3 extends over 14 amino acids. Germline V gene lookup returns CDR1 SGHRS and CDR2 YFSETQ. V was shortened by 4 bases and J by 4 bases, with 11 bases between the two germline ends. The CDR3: CASSSDGSTGELFF. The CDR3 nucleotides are TGCGCCAGCAGCAGCGACGGAAGCACCGGGGAGCTGTTTTTT.

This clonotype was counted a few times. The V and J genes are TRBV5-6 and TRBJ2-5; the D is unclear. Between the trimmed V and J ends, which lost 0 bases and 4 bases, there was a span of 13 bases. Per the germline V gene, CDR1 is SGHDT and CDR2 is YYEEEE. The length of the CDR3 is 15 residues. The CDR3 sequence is CASSLAAGYGETQYF. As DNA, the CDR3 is TGTGCCAGCAGCTTGGCCGCTGGGTACGGAGAGACCCAGTACTTC.

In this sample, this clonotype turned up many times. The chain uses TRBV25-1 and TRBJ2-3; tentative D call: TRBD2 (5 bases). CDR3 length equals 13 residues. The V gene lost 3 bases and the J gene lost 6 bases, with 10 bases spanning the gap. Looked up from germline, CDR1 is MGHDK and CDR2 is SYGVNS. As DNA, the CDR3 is TGTGCCAGCAGTGAGCCGGGGTGGGATACGCAGTATTTT. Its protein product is CASSEPGWDTQYF.

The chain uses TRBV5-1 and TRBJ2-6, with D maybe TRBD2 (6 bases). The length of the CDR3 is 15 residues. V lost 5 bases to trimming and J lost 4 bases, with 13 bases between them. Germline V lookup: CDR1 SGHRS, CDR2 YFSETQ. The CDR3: CASRFRGDGANVLTF. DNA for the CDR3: TGCGCCAGCAGATTCCGCGGGGACGGGGCCAACGTCCTGACTTTC.

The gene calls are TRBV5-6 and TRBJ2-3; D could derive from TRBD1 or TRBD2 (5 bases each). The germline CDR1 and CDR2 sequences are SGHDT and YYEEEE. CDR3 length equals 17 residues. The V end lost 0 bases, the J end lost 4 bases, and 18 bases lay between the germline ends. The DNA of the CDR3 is TGTGCCAGCAGCTTGGTTGGCGGGCCACCCAGGGCAGATACGCAGTATTTT. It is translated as CASSLVGGPPRADTQYF.

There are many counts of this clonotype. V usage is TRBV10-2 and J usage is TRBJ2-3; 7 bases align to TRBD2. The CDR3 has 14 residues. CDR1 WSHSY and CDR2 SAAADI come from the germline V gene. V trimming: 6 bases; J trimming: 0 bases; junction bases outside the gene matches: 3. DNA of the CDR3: TGCGCCAGCAGGGTTAGCGGGAGCACAGATACGCAGTATTTT. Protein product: CASRVSGSTDTQYF.

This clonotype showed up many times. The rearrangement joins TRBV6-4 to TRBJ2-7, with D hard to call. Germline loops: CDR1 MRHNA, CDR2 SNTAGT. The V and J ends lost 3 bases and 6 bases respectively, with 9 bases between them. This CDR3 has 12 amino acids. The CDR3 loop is CASSEGPTEQYF. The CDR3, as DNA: TGTGCCAGCAGTGAAGGCCCAACCGAGCAGTACTTC.

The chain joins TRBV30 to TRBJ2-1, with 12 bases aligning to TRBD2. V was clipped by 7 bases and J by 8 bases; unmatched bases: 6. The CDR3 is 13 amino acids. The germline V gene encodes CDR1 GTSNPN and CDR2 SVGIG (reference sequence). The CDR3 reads CALLAGGKYEQFF. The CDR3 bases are TGTGCCTTGCTAGCGGGAGGGAAGTATGAGCAGTTCTTC.

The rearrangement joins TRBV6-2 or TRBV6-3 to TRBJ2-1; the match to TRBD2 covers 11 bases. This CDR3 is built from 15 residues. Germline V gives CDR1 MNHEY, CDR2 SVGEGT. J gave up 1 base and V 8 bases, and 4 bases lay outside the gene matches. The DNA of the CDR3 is TGTGCCAGCCTTAGCGGGAGGGCTTCCTACAATGAGCAGTTCTTC. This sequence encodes CASLSGRASYNEQFF.

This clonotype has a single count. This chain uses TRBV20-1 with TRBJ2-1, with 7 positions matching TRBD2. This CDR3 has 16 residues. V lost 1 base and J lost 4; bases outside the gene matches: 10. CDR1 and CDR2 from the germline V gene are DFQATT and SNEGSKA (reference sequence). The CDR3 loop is CSARVGWTSGYNEQFF. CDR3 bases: TGCAGTGCTAGAGTCGGCTGGACTAGTGGTTACAATGAGCAGTTCTTC.

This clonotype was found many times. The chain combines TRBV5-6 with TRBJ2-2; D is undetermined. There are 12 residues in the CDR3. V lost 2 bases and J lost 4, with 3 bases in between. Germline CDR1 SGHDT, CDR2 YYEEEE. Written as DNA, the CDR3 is TGTGCCAGCAGCTTAGCCACCGGGGAGCTGTTTTTT. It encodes CASSLATGELFF.